This T cell receptor beta chain comes out of a study of response to subunit inactivated influenza vaccine. Per germline, CDR1 LGHDT and CDR2 YNNKEL (reference sequence). V gave up 1 base and J gave up 7 bases, with 17 bases separating them. The CDR3 consists of 17 residues. In TCRdb, the RT-PCR reads were re-called with MiXCR into one record per CDR3 protein. Of around 320,000 distinct CDR3 sequences in the sample, roughly 22% were seen once. This clonotype has only a few counts. The chain couples TRBV3-1 to TRBJ1-6, with D hard to call. The sample in question was PBMCs from blood, obtained 21 months after vaccination. This receptor was identified in a man aged 45 to 70 who received an inactivated influenza vaccine. CDR3 coding DNA: TGTGCCAGCAGCCAAGTTTCGATCGCCCTCTCCAATTCACCCCTCCACTTT. It encodes CASSQVSIALSNSPLHF.